This T cell receptor beta chain was identified during a study of blood T cell repertoires in COVID-19. For the study at large: The United States, Italy and Spain were the sources of the acute and convalescent COVID-19 samples.

Trimming took off 2 bases at V and 3 bases at J, with 14 bases between the two ends. The CDR3 is 16 amino acids. Looked up from germline, CDR1 is SGHRS and CDR2 is YFSETQ. Per the study methods: Amplification of reference gene primers provided the estimated nucleated cell counts. Here immunoSEQ multiplex PCR was the method, and the copy in TCRdb shows in-frame clones only, minus some. The D gene and trimming were derived from the DNA, and the V and J assignments and clone size from that table. The sample carries fewer than 100,000 clones, 65% to 90% recorded once. The sample comprised peripheral blood. The chain has TRBV5-1 and TRBJ1-4; D gene unclear. The sequence was obtained from a man aged 60 to 69 with acute or convalescent COVID-19. CDR3 protein: CASSFNSGTANEKLFF. In nucleotides, the CDR3 is TGCGCCAGCAGCTTTAATTCAGGAACGGCTAATGAAAAACTGTTTTTT. The full variable domain, completed using reference TRBV5-1 and TRBJ1-4, is KAGVTQTPRYLIKTRGQQVTLSCSPISGHRSVSWYQQTPGQGLQFLFEYFSETQRNKGNFPGRFSGRQFSNSRSEMNVSTLELGDSALYLCASSFNSGTANEKLFFGSGTQLSVL.